This T cell receptor (beta chain) stems from a study of cytomegalovirus exposure and HLA in healthy donors. PCR employed 60 Vbeta and 13 Jbeta primers. TCRdb's copy holds only in-frame clones and misses some; the assay was immunoSEQ multiplex PCR. The data show under 200,000 clones, with 75% to 90% seen just once and roughly 0.33% held by the top ten. Germline lookup yields CDR1 MNHNS and CDR2 SASEGT. There are 15 residues in the CDR3. V shed 4 bases and J shed 0 bases, with 12 bases lying between them. This clonotype was sampled from a woman aged 25 to 39 in good health and CMV-seronegative. The sequencing sample was made of PBMCs. The rearrangement links TRBV6-1 to TRBJ1-1; D perhaps matches TRBD1 (5 bases). The CDR3 region is CASSGRAGLNTEAFF. The CDR3, as DNA: TGTGCCAGCAGTGGGAGGGCAGGGCTGAACACTGAAGCTTTCTTT.